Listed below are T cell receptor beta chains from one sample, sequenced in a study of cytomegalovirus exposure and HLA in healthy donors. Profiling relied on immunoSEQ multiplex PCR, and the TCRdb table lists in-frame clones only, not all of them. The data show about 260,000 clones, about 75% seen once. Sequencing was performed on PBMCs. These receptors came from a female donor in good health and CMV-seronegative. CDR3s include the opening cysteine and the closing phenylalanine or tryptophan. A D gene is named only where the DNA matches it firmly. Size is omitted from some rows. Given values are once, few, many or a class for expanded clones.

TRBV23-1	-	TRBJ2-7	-	CAIPQPPHPKKPYEQYF	TGCGCCATCCCCCAACCCCCGCACCCTAAAAAGCCCTACGAGCAGTACTTC
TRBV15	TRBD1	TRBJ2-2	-	CATSTGQGRLRGTGELFF	TGTGCCACCAGCACTGGACAGGGCCGACTGAGAGGAACCGGGGAGCTGTTTTTT
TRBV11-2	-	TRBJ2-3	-	CASSPGLGFTDTQYF	TGTGCCAGCAGCCCGGGACTGGGGTTCACAGATACGCAGTATTTT
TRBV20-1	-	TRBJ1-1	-	CSALLRTEAFF	TGCAGTGCTCTGCTGAGAACTGAAGCTTTCTTT
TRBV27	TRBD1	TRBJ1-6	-	CASSIDRGRAPLHF	TGTGCCAGCAGCATCGACAGGGGGCGAGCACCCCTCCACTTT
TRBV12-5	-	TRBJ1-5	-	CASGLESNQPQHF	TGTGCTAGTGGTTTAGAGAGCAATCAGCCCCAGCATTTT
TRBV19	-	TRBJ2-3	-	CASTPTSTDTQYF	TGTGCCAGTACGCCGACTAGCACAGATACGCAGTATTTT
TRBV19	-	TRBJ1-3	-	CASSIRSASGNTIYF	TGTGCCAGTAGTATACGTTCTGCGTCTGGAAACACCATATATTTT
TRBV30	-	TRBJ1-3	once	CAWGSGRPGNTIYF	TGTGCCTGGGGGTCAGGGCGGCCCGGAAACACCATATATTTT
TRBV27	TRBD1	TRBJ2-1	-	CASRKTGTDEQFF	TGTGCCAGCAGGAAGACAGGGACGGATGAGCAGTTCTTC
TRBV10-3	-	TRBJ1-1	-	CAISVSGRNTEAFF	TGTGCCATCAGTGTTAGTGGGAGGAACACTGAAGCTTTCTTT
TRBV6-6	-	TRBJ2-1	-	CARTKGGSLRSDEQFF	TGTGCCAGGACAAAGGGGGGGAGCCTCAGAAGCGATGAGCAGTTCTTC
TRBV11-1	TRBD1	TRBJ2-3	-	CASSLGGQGSTDTQYF	TGTGCCAGCAGCTTAGGGGGACAGGGGAGCACAGATACGCAGTATTTT
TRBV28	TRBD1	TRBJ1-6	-	CASSLPRQGVSSPLHF	TGTGCCAGCAGTTTGCCCCGACAGGGGGTGAGCTCACCCCTCCACTTT
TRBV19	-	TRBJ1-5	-	CASNGRRDQPQHF	TGTGCCAGTAATGGACGCAGGGATCAGCCCCAGCATTTT
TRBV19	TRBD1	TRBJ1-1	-	CASRDDRGRTEAFF	TGTGCCAGTAGGGATGACAGGGGGAGAACTGAAGCTTTCTTT
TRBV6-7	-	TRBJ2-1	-	CASSYLDCHYNEQFF	TGTGCCAGCAGTTACCTAGACTGCCACTACAATGAGCAGTTCTTC
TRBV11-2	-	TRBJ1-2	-	CASSFMSYGYTF	TGTGCCAGCAGCTTTATGAGCTATGGCTACACCTTC
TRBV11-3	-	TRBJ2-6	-	CASSLLARFSGANVLTF	TGTGCCAGCAGCTTATTAGCACGGTTCTCTGGGGCCAACGTCCTGACTTTC
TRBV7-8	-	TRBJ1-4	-	CASSLGRTGVNLWDEKLFF	TGTGCCAGCAGCTTAGGTCGGACGGGGGTCAACCTATGGGATGAAAAACTGTTTTTT